Sequencing of this T cell receptor beta chain was carried out in a study of OX40 agonist ivuxolimab in advanced cancers. Method: immunoSEQ multiplex PCR; TCRdb's copy keeps in-frame clones and lacks some. The sample consists of around 60,000 clones, roughly 89% of them appearing once. This clone was counted once. Trimming removed 7 bases from V and 4 bases from J; junction bases left unmatched: 9. The CDR3 has 14 amino acids. The germline V gene encodes CDR1 SNHLY and CDR2 FYNNEI. Sequenced material: CD4+ or CD8+ T cells sorted from blood, taken in a trial of the OX40 agonist ivuxolimab. This TCR was recovered from an adult with an advanced solid tumor such as melanoma, head and neck, liver or kidney cancer. V usage is TRBV2 and J usage is TRBJ2-5; TRBD2 aligns across 7 bases. The CDR3 protein is CASKPGEGRETQYF. Written as DNA, the CDR3 is TGTGCCAGCAAACCCGGGGAGGGAAGAGAGACCCAGTACTTC.